The clone carrying this T cell receptor (beta chain) was seen once. Its antigen is as yet unknown. This entry comes from a study of high-grade serous ovarian cancer treatment subgroups. The tumor samples were collected prior to definitive surgery or chemotherapy. Here immunoSEQ multiplex PCR was the method, and the copy in TCRdb shows in-frame clones only, minus some. This table has about 360 clones, 74% appearing once. Germline assignment: CDR1 SGHKS and CDR2 YYEKEE (reference sequence). The CDR3 has 16 amino acids. The V end was cut by 3 bases, the J end by 0 bases, with 15 bases between. The study's findings and limits: Clonal relatedness tracked neoantigen level, and by trend copy number and mutation load.

The chain combines TRBV5-5 with TRBJ1-1, with TRBD1 as a possible D gene (5 bases). The sequenced material came from tumor tissue. The clonotype originates from a human donor with high-grade serous ovarian cancer. CDR3 nucleotide sequence: TGTGCCAGCAGCTCCGGACACGCTTCCATGAACACTGAAGCTTTCTTT. Amino acid sequence: CASSSGHASMNTEAFF.